The 12 T cell receptor beta chains presented below share a single source sample, sequenced in a study of early T cells in non-severe SARS-CoV-2 infection. TCRdb reprocessed the 5' RACE reads via MiXCR and lists one record per CDR3 protein. Of some 66,000 distinct CDR3 sequences in the sample, approximately 8.3% were seen once. The sequenced material came from whole blood. Every receptor here comes from an adult who was a healthcare worker with PCR-confirmed SARS-CoV-2 infection or an uninfected control (not recorded which).

The chain recombines TRBV29-1 with TRBJ2-7, with D uncertain. V lost 4 bases to trimming and J lost 6 bases, with 13 bases between them. The CDR3 runs 12 residues. Germline CDR1 is SQVTM and CDR2 is ANQGSEA. The CDR3 DNA reads as TGCAGCGTTGTGGCCATGCCGGGCGAGCAGTACTTC. Residues: CSVVAMPGEQYF.

In its sample, this clonotype was seen a few times. The CDR3 DNA reads TGCGCCAGCAGCACAGGACAGGGGGCCGTAGAGACCCAGTACTTC. This encodes CASSTGQGAVETQYF. The chain couples TRBV5-1 to TRBJ2-5; 11 nucleotides align to TRBD1. With V trimmed by 4 bases and J by 4 bases, 6 bases remained unmatched. There are 15 residues in the CDR3. Germline V lookup: CDR1 SGHRS, CDR2 YFSETQ.

In its sample, this clonotype was seen many times. The rearrangement links TRBV20-1 to TRBJ1-6; 7 bases fit TRBD1. V shed 0 bases and J 2 bases; nucleotides not matched to a gene: 4. The germline gives CDR1 DFQATT, CDR2 SNEGSKA (reference sequence). CDR3 length: 16 amino acids. Here the CDR3 DNA reads TGCAGTGCTAGAGATCTCCAGGGGGCCTATAATTCACCCCTCCACTTT. Translating gives CSARDLQGAYNSPLHF.

The gene calls are TRBV4-1 and TRBJ2-3; 13 bases line up with TRBD2. Unmatched junction bases numbered 5, after V lost 3 bases and J lost 2 bases. Germline CDR1 is MGHRA and CDR2 is YSYEKL. CDR3 size: 17 residues. Written as DNA, the CDR3 is TGCGCCAGCAGCCAGGAACTAGCGGGAGGGTACACAGATACGCAGTATTTT. The encoded protein is CASSQELAGGYTDTQYF.

There are many counts of this clonotype. The chain joins TRBV6-5 to TRBJ2-7; tentatively, D is TRBD1 or TRBD2 (5 bases each). The CDR3 runs to 14 residues. Trimming took off 7 bases at V and 2 bases at J, with 15 bases between the two ends. Germline V lookup: CDR1 MNHEY, CDR2 SVGAGI. Here the CDR3 reads CASISQGRPYEQYF. CDR3 in DNA: TGTGCCAGCATCTCCCAGGGACGGCCCTACGAGCAGTACTTC.

Details on this clonotype: Given a much more abundant clone one base away, this may be a read error. The final CDR3 position lacks the conserved phenylalanine or tryptophan, pointing to a likely read error. V and J are TRBV27 and TRBJ2-3; D not certain. Trimming took 6 bases from V and 0 from J, leaving 7 bases between them. Germline loops: CDR1 MNHEY, CDR2 SMNVEV (reference sequence). There are 13 residues in the CDR3. CDR3 sequence reads: CASRGSSTDTQYS. The CDR3 DNA sequence: TGTGCCAGCAGGGGAAGTAGCACAGATACGCAGTATTCT.

Only a few counts were recorded for this clonotype. V and J are TRBV20-1 and TRBJ1-6; 7 nucleotides agree with TRBD1. Trimming cost V 6 bases and J 9 bases; bases outside gene matches: 14. Per germline, CDR1 DFQATT and CDR2 SNEGSKA (reference sequence). The CDR3 is made up of 15 amino acids. The CDR3 region has the DNA TGCAGTGCCTTCCGGGACAGCACCACGGGTTCACCCCTCCACTTT. This codes for CSAFRDSTTGSPLHF.

There are many counts of this clonotype. The V call is TRBV6-1, the J call TRBJ2-3; 9 positions match TRBD2. Germline V gives CDR1 MNHNS, CDR2 SASEGT. The CDR3 extends over 17 amino acids. The J segment lost 0 bases and the V segment lost 1 base, leaving 5 bases of the junction unmatched. CDR3 DNA sequence: TGTGCCAGCAGTGAAGGGGTAGCGGGAGACAGCACAGATACGCAGTATTTT. As protein: CASSEGVAGDSTDTQYF.

This clonotype has a count of ten or more. The rearrangement joins TRBV20-1 to TRBJ2-3; 8 bases agree with TRBD2. With V trimmed by 1 base and J by 6 bases, 6 bases remained unmatched. CDR1 and CDR2 (germline): DFQATT, SNEGSKA (reference sequence). The CDR3 contains 14 residues. This CDR3 is CSARASGSRDTQYF. CDR3 sequence (DNA): TGCAGTGCTAGAGCCAGCGGGAGTAGGGATACGCAGTATTTT.

The chain employs TRBV2 and TRBJ2-7; TRBD2 aligns across 10 bases. The CDR3 totals 14 residues. Per the germline V gene, CDR1 is SNHLY and CDR2 is FYNNEI. The junction had 3 bases not matched to a gene; V was cut back by 5 bases and J by 2 bases. The CDR3 spells CASSYLAGAYEQYF. In nucleotides, the CDR3 is TGTGCCAGCAGTTATCTAGCGGGAGCCTACGAGCAGTACTTC.

V and J are TRBV7-9 and TRBJ2-5, with 13 bases aligning to TRBD2. The CDR3 is 16 residues long. After removal of 5 bases from V and 5 bases from J, the junction contained 8 bases not matched to a gene. Germline lookup yields CDR1 SEHNR and CDR2 FQNEAQ (reference sequence). CDR3 in amino acids: CASSQGLAGVSETQYF. CDR3 in DNA: TGTGCCAGCAGCCAAGGACTAGCGGGAGTGAGTGAGACCCAGTACTTC.

The table lists this clonotype with many counts. The chain recombines TRBV20-1 with TRBJ1-2; no definite D call. Germline assignment: CDR1 DFQATT and CDR2 SNEGSKA (reference sequence). This CDR3 has 13 amino acids. Trimming shortened V by 4 bases and J by 6 bases, and 15 bases separated the two germline ends. The CDR3 sequence is CSANPGRDDGYTF. CDR3 DNA: TGCAGTGCTAACCCAGGAAGGGATGATGGCTACACCTTC.